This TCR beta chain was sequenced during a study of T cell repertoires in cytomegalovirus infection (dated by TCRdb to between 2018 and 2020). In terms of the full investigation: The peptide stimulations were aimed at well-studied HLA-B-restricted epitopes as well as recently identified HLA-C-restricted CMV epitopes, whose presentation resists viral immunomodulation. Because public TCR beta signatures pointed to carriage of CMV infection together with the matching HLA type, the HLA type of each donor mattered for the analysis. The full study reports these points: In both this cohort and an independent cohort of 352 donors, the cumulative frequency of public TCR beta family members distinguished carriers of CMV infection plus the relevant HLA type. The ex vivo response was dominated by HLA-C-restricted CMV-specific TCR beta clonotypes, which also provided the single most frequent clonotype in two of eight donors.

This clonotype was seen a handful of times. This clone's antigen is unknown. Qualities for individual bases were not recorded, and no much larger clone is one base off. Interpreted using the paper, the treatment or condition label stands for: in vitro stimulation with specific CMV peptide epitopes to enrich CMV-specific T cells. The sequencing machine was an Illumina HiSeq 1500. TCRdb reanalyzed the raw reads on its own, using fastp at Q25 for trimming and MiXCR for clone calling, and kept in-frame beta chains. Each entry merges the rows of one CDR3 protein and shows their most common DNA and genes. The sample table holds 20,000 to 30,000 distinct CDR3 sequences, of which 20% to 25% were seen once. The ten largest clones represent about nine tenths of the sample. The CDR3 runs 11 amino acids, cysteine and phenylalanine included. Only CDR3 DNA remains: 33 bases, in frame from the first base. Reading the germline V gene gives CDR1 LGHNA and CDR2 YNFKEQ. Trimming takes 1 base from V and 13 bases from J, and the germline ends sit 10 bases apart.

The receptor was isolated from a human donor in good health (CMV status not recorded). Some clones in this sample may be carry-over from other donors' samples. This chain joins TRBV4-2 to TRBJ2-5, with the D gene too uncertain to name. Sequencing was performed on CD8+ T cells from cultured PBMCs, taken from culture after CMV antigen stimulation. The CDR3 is CASSQGSDPYF. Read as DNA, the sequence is TGTGCCAGCAGCCAAGGGTCCGATCCGTACTTC.